Presented here are 8 T cell receptor beta chains from one specimen sequenced in a study of pediatric ulcerative colitis (dated by TCRdb to the late 2010s). During colonoscopy, one to two pinch biopsies were obtained from the rectum for research. Library method: the immunoSEQ multiplex PCR assay. Drawn from immuneACCESS, this table holds only the in-frame rearrangements with V and J called that TCRdb kept. Clones are partly lost; checked studies trace under half to an unresolved V gene and leave the rest unexplained. This sample is represented by 15,000 to 20,000 clones; less than 80% of them were singletons. The ten largest clones capture around 3.7% of the sample. Specimen: gut tissue. The receptors were gathered from a girl aged 5-17 years with moderate ulcerative colitis.

The chain combines TRBV18 with TRBJ1-6; maybe TRBD1 (5 bases). The CDR3 loop spans 16 amino acids. The germline V gene has CDR1 KGHSH and CDR2 LQKENI. V was shortened by 3 bases and J by 5 bases, with 14 bases between the two germline ends. CDR3 protein: CASSPLSGTDNSPLHF. In nucleotides, the CDR3 is TGTGCCAGCTCACCTCTCTCCGGGACCGATAATTCACCCCTCCACTTT. The variable domain in full, with the rest retrieved from reference TRBV18 and TRBJ1-6, is NAGVMQNPRHLVRRRGQEARLRCSPMKGHSHVYWYRQLPEEGLKFMVYLQKENIIDESGMPKERFSAEFPKEGPSILRIQQVVRGDSAAYFCASSPLSGTDNSPLHFGNGTRLTVT.

This clone has only a few counts. The V and J genes are TRBV5-5 and TRBJ2-7, with D possibly TRBD1 on 5 matching bases. Deletions cut 0 bases from V and 3 bases from J, with 10 bases between. Germline CDR1 is SGHKS and CDR2 is YYEKEE (reference sequence). CDR3 length equals 14 residues. The CDR3 region has the DNA TGTGCCAGCAGCTTGGCTGGGGCCCGCTACGAGCAGTACTTC. Protein sequence: CASSLAGARYEQYF.

The chain couples TRBV28 to TRBJ2-7, with D hard to call. The V and J ends lost 6 bases and 3 bases respectively, with 6 bases between them. The CDR3 sequence is 11 residues long. Germline V gives CDR1 MDHEN, CDR2 SYDVKM. DNA for the CDR3: TGTGCCAGCAGGTCGGACTACGAGCAGTACTTC. Translated, it gives CASRSDYEQYF.

V and J are TRBV5-1 and TRBJ1-2; a possible D gene is TRBD1 (6 bases). The CDR3 is made up of 16 amino acids. From germline, CDR1 is SGHRS and CDR2 YFSETQ. The V end lost 4 bases, the J end lost 2 bases, and 18 bases lay between the germline ends. The DNA of the CDR3 is TGCGCCAGCAGCGAGGCGGCTCGGGGGCCGAACTATGGCTACACCTTC. This translates into CASSEAARGPNYGYTF.

The chain is built from TRBV18 and TRBJ2-1; possibly TRBD1 or TRBD2 for D (5 bases each). V lost 4 bases to trimming and J lost 10 bases, with 17 bases between them. This CDR3 contains 14 residues. Germline V CDR1 and CDR2: KGHSH, LQKENI. This CDR3 reads CASSQSSLRGEQFF. For the CDR3, the DNA is TGTGCCAGCTCACAATCCTCACTACGGGGCGAGCAGTTCTTC.

The gene calls are TRBV5-8 and TRBJ1-2, with 11 bases aligning to TRBD1. J gave up 5 bases and V 3 bases, and 3 bases lay outside the gene matches. The germline V gene has CDR1 SGHTS and CDR2 YDEGEE. CDR3 length: 14 residues. The CDR3 coding sequence is TGTGCCAGCAGCTCTGGGGACAGGGGGTATGGCTACACCTTC. Translating gives CASSSGDRGYGYTF. Variable domain in full (rest from reference TRBV5-8 and TRBJ1-2): EAGVTQSPTHLIKTRGQQATLRCSPISGHTSVYWYQQALGLGLQFLLWYDEGEERNRGNFPPRFSGRQFPNYSSELNVNALELEDSALYLCASSSGDRGYGYTFGSGTRLTVV.

This chain joins TRBV18 and TRBJ1-1; D remains unclear. The length of the CDR3 is 13 residues. Per the germline V gene, CDR1 is KGHSH and CDR2 is LQKENI. Trimming stripped 2 bases from V and 2 bases from J, with 6 bases between. The CDR3 coding sequence is TGTGCCAGCTCACCAGGGAGTAACACTGAAGCTTTCTTT. It yields the protein CASSPGSNTEAFF.

This chain uses TRBV18 with TRBJ1-1; tentatively, D is TRBD1 (5 bases). The V end was cut by 0 bases, the J end by 4 bases, with 9 bases between. The V gene's germline CDR1 is KGHSH and CDR2 LQKENI. This CDR3 is 14 amino acids long. The chain's CDR3 is CASSPPTGGTEAFF. CDR3 bases: TGTGCCAGCTCACCACCGACCGGGGGCACTGAAGCTTTCTTT.